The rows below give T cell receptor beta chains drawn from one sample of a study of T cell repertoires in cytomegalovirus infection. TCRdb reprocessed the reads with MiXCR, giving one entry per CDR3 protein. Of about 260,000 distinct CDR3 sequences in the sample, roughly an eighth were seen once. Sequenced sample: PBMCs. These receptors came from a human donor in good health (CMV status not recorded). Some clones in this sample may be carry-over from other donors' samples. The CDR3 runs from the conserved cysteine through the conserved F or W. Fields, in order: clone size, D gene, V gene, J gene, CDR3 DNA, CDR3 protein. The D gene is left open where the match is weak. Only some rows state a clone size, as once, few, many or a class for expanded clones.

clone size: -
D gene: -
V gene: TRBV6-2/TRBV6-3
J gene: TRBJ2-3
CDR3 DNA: TGTGCCAGCAGCCGGTCGGGAGATACGCAGTATTTT
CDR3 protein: CASSRSGDTQYF

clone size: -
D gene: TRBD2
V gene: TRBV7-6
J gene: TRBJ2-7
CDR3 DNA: TGTGCCAGCAGCTCCCGACTAGCGGGAGCGATATACGAGCAGTACTTC
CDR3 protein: CASSSRLAGAIYEQYF

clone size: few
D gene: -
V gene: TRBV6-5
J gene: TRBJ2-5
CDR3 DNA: TGTGCCAGCAGTGAGCCCGGGTGGGAGACCCAGTACTTC
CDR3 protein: CASSEPGWETQYF

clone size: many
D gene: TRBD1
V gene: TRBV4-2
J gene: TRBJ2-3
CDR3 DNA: TGTGCCAGCAGCCAACCGGGACAGGGCTCAGATACGCAGTATTTT
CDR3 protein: CASSQPGQGSDTQYF

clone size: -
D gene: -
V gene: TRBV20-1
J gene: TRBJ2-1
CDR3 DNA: TGCAGTGCTCCCGACAGGATTACATACAATGAGCAGTTCTTC
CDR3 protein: CSAPDRITYNEQFF

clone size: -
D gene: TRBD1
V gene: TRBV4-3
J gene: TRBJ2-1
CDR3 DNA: TGCGCCAGCAGCCAAGAAACAGGGGCTAACAATGAGCAGTTCTTC
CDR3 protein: CASSQETGANNEQFF

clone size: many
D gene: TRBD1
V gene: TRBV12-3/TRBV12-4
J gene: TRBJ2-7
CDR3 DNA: TGTGCCAGCAGTTTCGCGGCAGGGGGCTCCTACGAGCAGTACTTC
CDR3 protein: CASSFAAGGSYEQYF

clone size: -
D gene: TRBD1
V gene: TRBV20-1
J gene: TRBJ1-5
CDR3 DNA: TGCAGTGCTATAAACAGGGGTGGACAGCCCCAGCATTTT
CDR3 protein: CSAINRGGQPQHF

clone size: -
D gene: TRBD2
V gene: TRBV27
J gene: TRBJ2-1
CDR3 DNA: TGTGCCAGCCACCAAGCGGGGCAGGAGTTCTTC
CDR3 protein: CASHQAGQEFF

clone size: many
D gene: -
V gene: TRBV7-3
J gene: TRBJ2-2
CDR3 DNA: TGTGCCAGCAGCTCGGGGACATATAACACCGGGGAGCTGTTTTTT
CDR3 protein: CASSSGTYNTGELFF

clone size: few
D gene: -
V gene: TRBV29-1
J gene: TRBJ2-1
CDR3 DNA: TGCAGCGTTGGGGCAGGTTCCTACAATGAGCAGTTCTTC
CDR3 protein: CSVGAGSYNEQFF

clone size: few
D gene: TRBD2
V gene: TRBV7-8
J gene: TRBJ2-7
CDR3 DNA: TGTGCCAGCAGCAAACTCCCGGGACTAGCGCACGAGCAGTACTTC
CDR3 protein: CASSKLPGLAHEQYF

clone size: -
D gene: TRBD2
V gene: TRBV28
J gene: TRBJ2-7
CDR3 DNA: TGTGCCAGCAGTTCTCTGACTAGCGGCACCAACGAGCAGTACTTC
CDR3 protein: CASSSLTSGTNEQYF

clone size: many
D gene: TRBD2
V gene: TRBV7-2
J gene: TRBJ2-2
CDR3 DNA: TGTGCCAGCAGATCCCCTAGCGGGAGTGGGGAGCTGTTTTTT
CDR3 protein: CASRSPSGSGELFF

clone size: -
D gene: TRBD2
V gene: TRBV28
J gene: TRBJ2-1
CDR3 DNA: TGTGCCAGCAGTCTAGTCATGGCGGGAGAAGCCTACAATGAGCAGTTCTTC
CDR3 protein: CASSLVMAGEAYNEQFF

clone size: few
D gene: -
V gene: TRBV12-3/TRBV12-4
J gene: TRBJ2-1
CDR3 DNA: TGTGCCAGCAGCCTTGGGACGGACGTCACGAATGAGCAGTTCTTC
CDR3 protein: CASSLGTDVTNEQFF

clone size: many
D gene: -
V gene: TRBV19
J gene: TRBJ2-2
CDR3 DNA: TGTGCCACTTACTCGACGGTGAACACCGGGGAGCTGTTTTTT
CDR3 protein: CATYSTVNTGELFF

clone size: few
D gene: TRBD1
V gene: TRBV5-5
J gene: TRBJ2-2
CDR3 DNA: TGTGCCACCCCTCGGGTGGCGGACAGGGAGTCCGGGGAGCTGTTTTTT
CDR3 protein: CATPRVADRESGELFF

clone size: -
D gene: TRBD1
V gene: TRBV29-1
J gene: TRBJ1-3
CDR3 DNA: TGCAGCGTTGAAGAAGGGACAGGGGTTAAATTGGGAGGAAACACCATATATTTT
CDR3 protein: CSVEEGTGVKLGGNTIYF

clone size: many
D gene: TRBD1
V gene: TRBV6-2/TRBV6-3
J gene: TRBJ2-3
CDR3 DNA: TGTGCCAGCAGGGGGACAGGACACACAGATACGCAGTATTTT
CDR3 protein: CASRGTGHTDTQYF

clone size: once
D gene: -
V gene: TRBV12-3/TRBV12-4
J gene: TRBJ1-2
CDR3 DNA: TGTGCCAGCAGTACCGGGCCGTCTGAGGGCTACACCTTC
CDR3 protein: CASSTGPSEGYTF

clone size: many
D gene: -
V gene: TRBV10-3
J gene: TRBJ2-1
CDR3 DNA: TGTGCCATCAGTTCCCCCGGACACCCTCTCTACAATGAGCAGTTCTTC
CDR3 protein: CAISSPGHPLYNEQFF

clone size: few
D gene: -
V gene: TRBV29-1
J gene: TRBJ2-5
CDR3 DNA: TGCAGCGTCCGGCGGGGAGCAGGGGAGACCCAGTACTTC
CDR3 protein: CSVRRGAGETQYF

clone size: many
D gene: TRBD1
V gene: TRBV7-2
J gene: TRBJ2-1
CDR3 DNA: TGTGCCAGCAGCTTAACCGGGACAGGGGGCTACTGGGACCAGTTCTTC
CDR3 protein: CASSLTGTGGYWDQFF

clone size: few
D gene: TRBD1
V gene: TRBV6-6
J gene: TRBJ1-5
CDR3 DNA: TGTGCCAGCAGTAGTAAACCGGGACAGGGAAATCAGCCCCAGCATTTT
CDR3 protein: CASSSKPGQGNQPQHF

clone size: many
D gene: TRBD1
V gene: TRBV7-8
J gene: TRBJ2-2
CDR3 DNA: TGTGCCAGCAGAGGACAGGGGGGAACCGGGGAGCTGTTTTTT
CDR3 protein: CASRGQGGTGELFF

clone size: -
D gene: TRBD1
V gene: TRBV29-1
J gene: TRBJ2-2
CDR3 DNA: TGCAGCGTTACCGGGACAGGGGTCGAGCGTATCCCGAACACCGGGGAGCTGTTTTTT
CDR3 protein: CSVTGTGVERIPNTGELFF

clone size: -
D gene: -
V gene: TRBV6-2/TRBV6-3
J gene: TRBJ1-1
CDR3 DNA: TGTGCCAGCAGTCAACCCGGCACTGAAGCTTTCTTT
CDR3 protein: CASSQPGTEAFF

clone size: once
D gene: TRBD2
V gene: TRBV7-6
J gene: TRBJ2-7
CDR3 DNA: TGTGCCAGCAGCTTGGGGACTAGCGGGAGCCTGTACAAGCAGTACTTC
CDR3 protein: CASSLGTSGSLYKQYF

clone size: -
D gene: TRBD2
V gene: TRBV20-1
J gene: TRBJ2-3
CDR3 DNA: TGCAGTGCCCCGAACCCACTAGCGGATACGCAGTATTTT
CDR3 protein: CSAPNPLADTQYF

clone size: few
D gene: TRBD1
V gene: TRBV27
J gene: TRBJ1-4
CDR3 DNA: TGTGCCAGCACTCAAGCGCCGGGACAGGTGTATACAGAAAAACTGTTTTTT
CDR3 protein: CASTQAPGQVYTEKLFF

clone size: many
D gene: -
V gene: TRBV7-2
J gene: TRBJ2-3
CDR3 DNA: TGTGCCAGCAGCTCGCGACAGGTTAGCACAGATACGCAGTATTTT
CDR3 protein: CASSSRQVSTDTQYF

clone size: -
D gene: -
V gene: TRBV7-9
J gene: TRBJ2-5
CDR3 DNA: TGTGCCAGCAGTCCCGTGGGGCTCCTCCAAGAGACCCAGTACTTC
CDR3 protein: CASSPVGLLQETQYF

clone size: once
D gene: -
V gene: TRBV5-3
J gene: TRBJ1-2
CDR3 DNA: TGTGCCAGCAGCTTACTTACGAGTAGTGGCTACACCTTC
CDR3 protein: CASSLLTSSGYTF

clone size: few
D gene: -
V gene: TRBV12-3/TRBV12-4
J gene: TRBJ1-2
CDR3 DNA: TGTGCCAGCACCCGGACACTCATCTACACCTTC
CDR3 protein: CASTRTLIYTF

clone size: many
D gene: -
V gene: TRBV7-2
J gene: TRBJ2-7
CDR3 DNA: TGTGCCAGCAGCCCAACAAGGGACTGGGCCTACGAGCAGTACTTC
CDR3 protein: CASSPTRDWAYEQYF

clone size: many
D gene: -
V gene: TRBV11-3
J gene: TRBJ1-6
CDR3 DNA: TGTGCCAGCAGCTTGTGGGTCTTGGACCGAAGCTCCTATAATTCACCCCTCCACTTT
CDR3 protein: CASSLWVLDRSSYNSPLHF

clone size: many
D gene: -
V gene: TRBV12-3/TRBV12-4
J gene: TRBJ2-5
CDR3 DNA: TGTGCCAGCAGTTCTCGTACGGGTGAGACCCAGTACTTC
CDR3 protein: CASSSRTGETQYF

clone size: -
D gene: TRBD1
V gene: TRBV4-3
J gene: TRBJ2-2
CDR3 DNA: TGCGCCAGCAGCCAAGGGACAGGGGGCACCGGGGAGCTGTTTTTT
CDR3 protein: CASSQGTGGTGELFF

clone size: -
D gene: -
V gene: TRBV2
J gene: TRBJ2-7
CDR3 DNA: TGTGCCAGCAGTGAGTCGGCAGGGCCCTACGAGCAGTACTTC
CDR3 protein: CASSESAGPYEQYF

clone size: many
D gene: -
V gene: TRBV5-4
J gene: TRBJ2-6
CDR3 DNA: TGTGCCAGCAGTCTACAGCAGGCTGGGGCCAACGTCCTGACTTTC
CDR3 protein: CASSLQQAGANVLTF

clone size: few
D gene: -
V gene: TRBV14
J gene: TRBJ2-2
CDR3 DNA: TGTGCCAGCAGTTACCGATACACCGGGGAGCTGTTTTTT
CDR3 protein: CASSYRYTGELFF

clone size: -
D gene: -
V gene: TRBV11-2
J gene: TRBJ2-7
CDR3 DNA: TGTGCCAGCAGCTTAGAGGGACTCATCTACGAGCAGTACTTC
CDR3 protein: CASSLEGLIYEQYF

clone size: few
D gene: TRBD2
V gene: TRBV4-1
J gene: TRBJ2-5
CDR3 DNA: TGCGCCAGCAGCCAAGGACTAGCGGGGAACACGTACCAAGAGACCCAGTACTTC
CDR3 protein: CASSQGLAGNTYQETQYF

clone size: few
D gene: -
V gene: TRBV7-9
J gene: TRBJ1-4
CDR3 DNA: TGTGCCAGCAGCTTAGGAATGGGGGAAGAAAAACTGTTTTTT
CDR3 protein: CASSLGMGEEKLFF

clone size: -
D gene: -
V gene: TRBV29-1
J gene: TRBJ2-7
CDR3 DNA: TGCAGCGTTCGGGACTCCGTATACGAGCAGTACTTC
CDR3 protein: CSVRDSVYEQYF

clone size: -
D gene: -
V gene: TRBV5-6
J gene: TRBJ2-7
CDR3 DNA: TGTGCCAGCAGCTTCTTCGGACAGCCCTACGAGCAGTACTTC
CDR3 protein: CASSFFGQPYEQYF

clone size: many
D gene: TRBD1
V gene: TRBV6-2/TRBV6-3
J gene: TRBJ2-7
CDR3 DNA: TGTGCCAGCAGCCGTGGACGGACAGGAACTCCTCCCGGGGTTTACGAGCAGTACTTC
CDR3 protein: CASSRGRTGTPPGVYEQYF

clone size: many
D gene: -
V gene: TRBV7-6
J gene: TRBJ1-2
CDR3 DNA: TGTGCCAGCAGCCCTCTGGGGGCTAACTATGGCTACACCTTC
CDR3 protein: CASSPLGANYGYTF

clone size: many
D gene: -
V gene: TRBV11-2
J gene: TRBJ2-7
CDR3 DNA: TGTGCCAGCAGCTTAGAGGCCATCTACGAGCAGTACTTC
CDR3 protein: CASSLEAIYEQYF

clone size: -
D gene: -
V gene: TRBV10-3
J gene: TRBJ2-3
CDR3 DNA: TGTGCCATCAGTGAGTCCGCTAGCGGCACAGATACGCAGTATTTT
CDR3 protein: CAISESASGTDTQYF

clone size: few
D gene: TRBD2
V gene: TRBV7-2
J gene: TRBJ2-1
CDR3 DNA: TGTGCCAGCAGCGTTGTATCAGGGGCTAGCGGGATTTACTATGAGCAGTTCTTC
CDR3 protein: CASSVVSGASGIYYEQFF